The 10 T cell receptor beta chains reported below all come from one sample, sequenced in a study of breast tumors, draining lymph nodes, adjacent tissues. Breast cancer patients provided tissue from their axillary draining lymph nodes. MiXCR was run by TCRdb on the multiplex PCR reads, yielding one entry per CDR3 protein. The table has about 230,000 distinct CDR3 sequences, about a third seen once. The sample comprised axillary lymph node tissue. The origin of the receptors is a female donor with breast cancer. Some clones in this sample may be carry-over from other donors' samples.

This clonotype occurred many times. The chain joins TRBV19 to TRBJ1-2, with TRBD1 matching over 9 bases. The V gene end was trimmed by 3 bases and the J gene end by 2 bases; junction bases not matched to a gene: 7. CDR3 size: 16 residues. Germline V gene sequence: CDR1 LNHDA, CDR2 SQIVND (reference sequence). CDR3 region: CASSIRGGQGNYGYTF. As DNA, the CDR3 is TGTGCCAGTAGTATCAGGGGCGGACAGGGGAACTATGGCTACACCTTC.

This clonotype was seen at least ten times. The rearrangement uses TRBV20-1 and TRBJ2-1; no definite D call. CDR3 size: 13 residues. In germline, CDR1 is DFQATT, CDR2 SNEGSKA (reference sequence). V was clipped by 4 bases and J by 0 bases, with 7 bases between them. The CDR3 spells CSAKRRSYNEQFF. Here the CDR3 DNA reads TGCAGTGCTAAAAGACGCTCCTACAATGAGCAGTTCTTC.

The V call is TRBV20-1, the J call TRBJ2-1; 7 bases map to TRBD2. Germline CDR1 DFQATT, CDR2 SNEGSKA (reference sequence). Losses at the gene ends were 1 base for V and 4 bases for J; bases not matched to a gene: 7. CDR3 size: 15 residues. The CDR3 DNA reads as TGCAGTGCTAGAGTAAGGGGTAGCGGGTACAATGAGCAGTTCTTC. Encoded protein: CSARVRGSGYNEQFF.

The rearrangement links TRBV19 to TRBJ1-5; TRBD1 aligns across 8 bases. Germline V gene data show CDR1 as LNHDA and CDR2 as SQIVND (reference sequence). There are 14 residues in the CDR3. The V and J ends lost 4 bases and 8 bases, in that order; junction bases with no gene match: 7. The chain's CDR3 is CASSNAHRGEPQHF. The DNA of the CDR3 is TGTGCCAGTAGTAACGCCCACAGGGGGGAGCCCCAGCATTTT.

This clonotype occurred many times. The CDR3 region is CASSTQGGSGTQYF. The CDR3 nucleotides read TGTGCCAGCAGCACTCAAGGGGGGTCAGGGACCCAGTACTTC. This chain links TRBV7-2 with TRBJ2-5, with D possibly being TRBD1 or TRBD2 (6 bases each). There are 14 residues in the CDR3. V was cut by 5 bases and J by 7 bases, with 17 bases left in between. Germline assignment: CDR1 SGHTA and CDR2 FQGNSA.

At least ten counts were recorded for this clonotype. The rearrangement links TRBV19 to TRBJ2-7; D is possibly TRBD1 or TRBD2 (7 bases each). Germline CDR1 LNHDA, CDR2 SQIVND (reference sequence). Trimming removed 8 bases from V and 4 bases from J, with 18 bases in between. The CDR3 has 14 residues. The CDR3 protein is CASQQGGGLYEQYF. In DNA form, the CDR3 reads TGTGCCAGTCAGCAGGGAGGGGGCTTGTACGAGCAGTACTTC. Full variable domain (remainder filled in from reference TRBV19 and TRBJ2-7): DGGITQSPKYLFRKEGQNVTLSCEQNLNHDAMYWYRQDPGQGLRLIYYSQIVNDFQKGDIAEGYSVSREKKESFPLTVTSAQKNPTAFYLCASQQGGGLYEQYFGPGTRLTVT.

There are many counts of this clonotype. V and J are TRBV7-9 and TRBJ2-5; D is undetermined. Germline loops: CDR1 SEHNR, CDR2 FQNEAQ (reference sequence). This CDR3 contains 15 residues. V was shortened by 1 base and J by 2 bases, with 11 bases between the two germline ends. The chain's CDR3 is CASSLGSINQETQYF. CDR3 sequence (DNA): TGTGCCAGCAGCTTAGGAAGTATAAATCAAGAGACCCAGTACTTC.

This clonotype was picked up many times. The rearrangement links TRBV20-1 to TRBJ2-7, with 12 bases fitting TRBD1. The V gene's germline CDR1 is DFQATT and CDR2 SNEGSKA (reference sequence). This CDR3 has 14 residues. The CDR3 DNA follows: TGCGAGCCCGGAAAGGGACAGGGGGCTGACGAGCAGTACTTC. It translates to CEPGKGQGADEQYF.

In this sample, this clonotype turned up many times. V is TRBV5-6 and J is TRBJ2-7; D may be TRBD1 or TRBD2 (6 bases each). This CDR3 comprises 15 residues. Deletions cut 0 bases from V and 7 bases from J, with 17 bases between. CDR1 is SGHDT and CDR2 is YYEEEE in the germline V gene. The CDR3 protein is CASSLGRGLSLEQYF. The CDR3 region has the DNA TGTGCCAGCAGCTTGGGCAGGGGACTCTCCCTGGAGCAGTACTTC.

This clonotype was recorded many times. CDR3 in DNA: TGTGCCAGCTCACGAGAACAGGCCGTCGGGGAGCTGTTTTTT. This sequence encodes CASSREQAVGELFF. The chain recombines TRBV18 with TRBJ2-2; tentatively, D is TRBD1 (5 bases). V was trimmed by 4 bases and J by 7 bases, leaving 13 bases between them. The CDR3 spans 14 residues. Germline CDR1 is KGHSH and CDR2 is LQKENI.